This entry lists 5 T cell receptor beta chains sequenced from one sample in a study of tissue T cells after allogeneic stem cell transplantation (dated by TCRdb to 2021 to 2024). Libraries were prepared through the immunoSEQ multiplex PCR assay. The source is immuneACCESS, and TCRdb retained only in-frame sequences with V and J called. Part of the clones is not carried over; for the studies checked, unresolved V genes explain less than half of this, and the remainder is unexplained. The table for this sample lists approximately 47,000 clones; over 65% of them were counted only once. The ten most abundant clones make up less than 0.85% of the sample. The sequencing input was sorted cells pooled from one or two spleens. The receptor source for this set is a pool of C57BL/6 mice in good health.

Notes on this clone: The gene names here belong to mouse. This specimen includes other DNA sequences encoding the same CDR3. The DNA read from the CDR3 is TGTGCCAGCAGTTTTCTGGGGGGGTCCTATGAACAGTAC. As protein: CASSFLGGSYEQY. The complete CDR3 reads CASSFLGGSYEQYF. The chain recombines TRBV14 with TRBJ2-7; 9 bases align to TRBD2. The read gets to within 1 residue of the CDR3 end, and the germline J gene fills in the rest. J gave up 1 base and V 2 bases, and 1 base lay outside the gene matches. The CDR3 extends over 14 amino acids. Per germline, CDR1 SGHDT and CDR2 FRDEAV.

About this clone itself: Each gene name is a mouse one. The CDR3 DNA, read in part, is TGTGCCAGCTCTAGGGACACCAACTCCGACTACACC. It yields the protein CASSRDTNSDYT. The entire CDR3 protein reads CASSRDTNSDYTF. J is TRBJ1-2 and V is TRBV12-2, with D possibly being TRBD1 (6 bases). The CDR3 end lies 1 residue beyond the end of the read and is filled in from the germline J gene. The V end lost 3 bases, the J end lost 2 bases, and 9 bases lay between the germline ends. Germline CDR1 SGHLS, CDR2 HYDKME. CDR3 length equals 13 residues. Together with reference TRBV12-2 and TRBJ1-2, the CDR3 gives the full variable domain: NSGVVQSPRYIIKGKGERSILKCIPISGHLSVAWYQQTQGQELKFFIQHYDKMERDKGNLPSRFSVQQFDDYHSEMNMSALELEDSAVYFCASSRDTNSDYTFGSGTRLLVI.

Comment on this clone: Gene names are mouse gene names. The CDR3 DNA, read in part, is TGTGCCAGCAGCCAGGGACTGGGGGTTAGTGCAGAAACGCTGTAT. Translated: CASSQGLGVSAETLY. The full CDR3 is CASSQGLGVSAETLYF. The chain is built from TRBV3 and TRBJ2-3, with 11 bases matching TRBD2. Read data end 1 residue before the CDR3 end; the end is taken from the germline J gene. Germline values: CDR1 SNHLY, CDR2 FYNGKV (reference sequence). The CDR3 has 16 amino acids. J gave up 0 bases and V 5 bases, and 4 bases lay outside the gene matches.

A single count supports this clone. Mouse gene names and germline throughout. The missing CDR3 end, 1 residue past where the read stops, is filled in from the germline J gene. Additional DNA sequences in this sample encode the identical CDR3. The chain is built from TRBV29 and TRBJ2-2; 7 bases match TRBD1. The CDR3 has 15 amino acids. V gave up 6 bases and J gave up 0 bases; unmatched junction bases: 4. Germline V gives CDR1 MSHET, CDR2 SYDVDS. CDR3 residues: CASSPDRANTGQLYF. The DNA read from the CDR3 is TGTGCTAGCAGCCCTGACAGGGCAAACACCGGGCAGCTCTAC.

Concerning this clone itself: The gene names here belong to mouse. With the read ending 1 residue before the CDR3 end, the germline J gene is used to fill in that end. This chain joins TRBV31 and TRBJ2-7, with 12 bases lining up with TRBD2. The ends lost 1 base at V and 6 bases at J; junction bases unmatched: 4. The CDR3 has 14 residues. Looked up from germline, CDR1 is GKSSPN and CDR2 is SITVG. CDR3 region: CAWSRGDWGVEQYF. Incomplete CDR3 DNA: TGTGCCTGGAGTCGAGGGGACTGGGGGGTTGAACAGTAC.